Listed here are 27 T cell receptor beta chains from one sample, sequenced in a study of shared clonotypes between healthy human individuals. Only in-frame clones appear in the TCRdb table, and some are missing; sequencing was by immunoSEQ multiplex PCR. The repertoire has approximately 640,000 clones, approximately 75% of them found once; the top ten carry about 2%. Sequenced input: memory CD4+ T cells sorted from blood. Subset denoted: CD45RA-negative fraction. These receptors all come from a woman aged 25-40 years in good health.

J is TRBJ2-5 and V is TRBV28; 11 bases line up with TRBD2. Trimming cost V 6 bases and J 2 bases; bases outside gene matches: 5. Germline V gene sequence: CDR1 MDHEN, CDR2 SYDVKM. The CDR3 is made up of 15 amino acids. The CDR3 protein is CASRGTSGAQETQYF. The CDR3 DNA sequence: TGTGCCAGCAGGGGGACTAGCGGAGCACAAGAGACCCAGTACTTC.

This rearrangement joins TRBV19 to TRBJ2-1; the match to TRBD2 covers 9 bases. V lost 3 bases and J lost 2; bases outside the gene matches: 11. There are 18 residues in the CDR3. The germline V gene has CDR1 LNHDA and CDR2 SQIVND (reference sequence). CDR3 loop: CASSMEASGIGAYNEQFF. As DNA, the CDR3 is TGTGCCAGTAGTATGGAGGCTAGCGGGATAGGAGCCTACAATGAGCAGTTCTTC.

The chain employs TRBV28 and TRBJ1-5; D possibly corresponds to TRBD1 (5 bases). V dropped 5 bases and J dropped 0 bases, with 17 bases sitting between them. The germline CDR1 and CDR2 sequences are MDHEN and SYDVKM. The CDR3 is 17 residues long. The CDR3 protein is CASSEINGGNSNQPQHF. CDR3 sequence (DNA): TGTGCCAGCAGTGAGATAAACGGGGGAAATAGCAATCAGCCCCAGCATTTT.

The chain carries TRBV19 and TRBJ2-2; 7 bases agree with TRBD1. The CDR3 consists of 14 residues. CDR1 and CDR2 (germline): LNHDA, SQIVND (reference sequence). The V and J ends lost 2 bases and 6 bases, in that order; junction bases with no gene match: 3. CDR3 residues: CASSIPGGPGELFF. The CDR3 region has the DNA TGTGCCAGTAGTATACCAGGGGGTCCCGGGGAGCTGTTTTTT.

Of note for this clone: Other DNA sequences from this sample encode an identical CDR3 as well. The chain has TRBV5-1 and TRBJ2-3; TRBD1 agrees at 7 bases. V was clipped by 0 bases and J by 2 bases; unmatched bases: 3. The CDR3 extends over 15 amino acids. The germline V gene has CDR1 SGHRS and CDR2 YFSETQ. The CDR3 sequence is CASSLGDRVTDTQYF. CDR3 sequence (DNA): TGCGCCAGCAGCTTGGGGGACAGAGTCACAGATACGCAGTATTTT.

V and J are TRBV5-8 and TRBJ2-3; no clear D gene. CDR1 and CDR2 from the germline V gene are SGHTS and YDEGEE. Deletions cut 4 bases from V and 3 bases from J, with 18 bases between. This CDR3 has 16 amino acids. CDR3 DNA sequence: TGTGCCAGCAGCCAATCTTGGGTACGCGCAACAGATACGCAGTATTTT. This sequence encodes CASSQSWVRATDTQYF. Full variable domain (missing parts from reference TRBV5-8 and TRBJ2-3): EAGVTQSPTHLIKTRGQQATLRCSPISGHTSVYWYQQALGLGLQFLLWYDEGEERNRGNFPPRFSGRQFPNYSSELNVNALELEDSALYLCASSQSWVRATDTQYFGPGTRLTVL.

The gene calls are TRBV29-1 and TRBJ1-4, with TRBD1 matching over 7 bases. Germline lookup yields CDR1 SQVTM and CDR2 ANQGSEA. The CDR3 extends over 15 amino acids. V gave up 3 bases and J gave up 0 bases; unmatched junction bases: 4. CDR3 protein: CSVDPGGTTNEKLFF. The CDR3 DNA is TGCAGCGTTGATCCAGGGGGAACAACTAATGAAAAACTGTTTTTT.

This clone was detected ten times or more. The chain links TRBV5-1 to TRBJ2-2; D is perhaps TRBD2 (7 bases). In germline, CDR1 is SGHRS, CDR2 YFSETQ. The CDR3 sequence is 15 residues long. The V end was cut by 4 bases, the J end by 5 bases, with 15 bases between. The CDR3 spells CASSARGADTGELFF. In DNA form, the CDR3 reads TGCGCCAGCAGCGCCCGGGGGGCGGATACCGGGGAGCTGTTTTTT.

This clone was observed a handful of times. The rearrangement links TRBV5-1 to TRBJ1-4, with TRBD1 identical over 9 bases. The germline V gene encodes CDR1 SGHRS and CDR2 YFSETQ. The CDR3 covers 15 residues. The V and J ends lost 0 bases and 13 bases, in that order; junction bases with no gene match: 10. The DNA for the CDR3 is TGCGCCAGCAGCTTGGGGGACAGGGATTCGACAGTACTGTTTTTT. This codes for CASSLGDRDSTVLFF.

The table lists this clone with a count of one. J is TRBJ2-7 and V is TRBV7-6, with D unresolved. Germline V gene sequence: CDR1 SGHVS, CDR2 FNYEAQ. The CDR3 extends over 14 amino acids. V lost 2 bases, J lost 0 bases, and 8 bases lay in between. The CDR3: CASSLFESSYEQYF. CDR3 sequence (DNA): TGTGCCAGCAGCTTATTTGAGAGCTCCTACGAGCAGTACTTC.

This CDR3 is CASSSSGTGLNEAFF. Here the CDR3 DNA reads TGTGCCAGCAGTTCTTCCGGGACAGGACTCAATGAAGCTTTCTTT. The gene calls are TRBV6-5 and TRBJ1-1; 8 nucleotides match TRBD1. Germline V gives CDR1 MNHEY, CDR2 SVGAGI. CDR3 length equals 15 residues. With 4 bases clipped from V and 7 bases from J, the junction kept 11 bases outside the gene matches.

The chain carries TRBV9 and TRBJ2-1; 9 bases agree with TRBD2. With 4 bases clipped from V and 6 bases from J, the junction kept 8 bases outside the gene matches. The CDR3 is 15 residues long. CDR1 and CDR2 (germline): SGDLS, YYNGEE. CDR3 DNA: TGTGCCAGCAGCATGCCGGGGACTAGCATCAATGAGCAGTTCTTC. Residues: CASSMPGTSINEQFF.

The chain links TRBV7-3 to TRBJ2-2; D possibly corresponds to TRBD2 (5 bases). This CDR3 contains 16 residues. The V gene's germline CDR1 is SGHTA and CDR2 FQGTGA. V was trimmed by 5 bases and J by 4 bases, leaving 17 bases between them. DNA for the CDR3: TGTGCCAGCAGCCCAGATTCCGGGAAAACCACCGGGGAGCTGTTTTTT. Translating gives CASSPDSGKTTGELFF. The full variable domain, rest sourced from reference TRBV7-3 and TRBJ2-2, is GAGVSQTPSNKVTEKGKYVELRCDPISGHTALYWYRQSLGQGPEFLIYFQGTGAADDSGLPNDRFFAVRPEGSVSTLKIQRTERGDSAVYLCASSPDSGKTTGELFFGEGSRLTVL.

The chain recombines TRBV7-2 with TRBJ2-7; 12 nucleotides agree with TRBD2. CDR1 and CDR2 from the germline V gene are SGHTA and FQGNSA. After removal of 6 bases from V and 4 bases from J, the junction contained 13 bases not matched to a gene. This CDR3 comprises 17 residues. CDR3 sequence reads: CASSPQGLAGYNYEQYF. The CDR3 nucleotides are TGTGCCAGCAGTCCCCAAGGACTAGCGGGGTACAATTACGAGCAGTACTTC.

This chain uses TRBV2 with TRBJ2-2, with D uncertain. This CDR3 comprises 12 residues. Looked up from germline, CDR1 is SNHLY and CDR2 is FYNNEI. V lost 6 bases, J lost 4 bases, and 6 bases lay in between. CDR3 in amino acids: CASSQLTGELFF. For the CDR3, the DNA is TGTGCCAGCAGCCAGCTCACCGGGGAGCTGTTTTTT.

The chain is built from TRBV5-1 and TRBJ2-7; D possibly corresponds to TRBD2 (6 bases). This CDR3 contains 17 residues. Deletions cut 2 bases from V and 1 base from J, with 19 bases between. Germline values: CDR1 SGHRS, CDR2 YFSETQ. The CDR3 DNA follows: TGCGCCAGCAGCTTCTTTTCCGCGGGGCAGGAGTCCTACGAGCAGTACTTC. It is translated as CASSFFSAGQESYEQYF.

This chain links TRBV5-1 with TRBJ2-5, with 7 bases fitting TRBD2. From germline, CDR1 is SGHRS and CDR2 YFSETQ. V lost 0 bases and J lost 4; bases outside the gene matches: 9. CDR3 length: 16 residues. CDR3 sequence: CASSLEGRADLETQYF. The CDR3 nucleotides are TGCGCCAGCAGCTTGGAAGGGAGGGCCGATCTAGAGACCCAGTACTTC.

V gene TRBV6-5 combines with J gene TRBJ1-1; the D gene is possibly TRBD1 (6 bases). Germline loops: CDR1 MNHEY, CDR2 SVGAGI. CDR3 length: 15 amino acids. V lost 2 bases and J lost 4, with 14 bases in between. CDR3: CASSYGGRGSTEAFF. The CDR3 DNA follows: TGTGCCAGCAGTTACGGTGGAAGGGGGAGCACTGAAGCTTTCTTT.

The chain employs TRBV7-2 and TRBJ2-3; the match to TRBD2 covers 8 bases. J was trimmed by 6 bases and V by 2 bases; bases with no gene match: 7. The CDR3 contains 15 residues. Germline assignment: CDR1 SGHTA and CDR2 FQGNSA. The CDR3 spells CASSLLGLGTDTQYF. The CDR3, as DNA: TGTGCCAGCAGCTTATTGGGACTAGGTACGGATACGCAGTATTTT.

This chain connects TRBV5-4 to TRBJ1-1, with a weak D call TRBD1 (5 bases). Germline loops: CDR1 SGHNT, CDR2 YYREEE (reference sequence). CDR3 length equals 13 residues. As DNA, the CDR3 is TGTGCAATCAAAGGGGCGGTGAACACTGAAGCTTTCTTT. Translated, it gives CAIKGAVNTEAFF.

Only a few counts were recorded for this clone. This chain uses TRBV7-2 with TRBJ2-5; 10 positions agree with TRBD1. Germline loops: CDR1 SGHTA, CDR2 FQGNSA. V lost 5 bases and J lost 5; bases outside the gene matches: 8. The CDR3 spans 15 residues. The DNA for the CDR3 is TGTGCCAGCAGCAGGGGGACAGGGGTTGGGGAGACCCAGTACTTC. It translates to CASSRGTGVGETQYF.

About this clone itself: At the DNA level, this CDR3 is encoded by other sequences in the same sample as well. The V call is TRBV11-2, the J call TRBJ2-5; D gene unclear. The CDR3 totals 12 residues. Germline CDR1 and CDR2: SGHAT and FQNNGV. V gave up 3 bases and J gave up 2 bases, with 4 bases separating them. The CDR3 region is CASSFEQETQYF. CDR3 in DNA: TGTGCCAGCAGCTTCGAACAAGAGACCCAGTACTTC.

This clone appeared once. The chain joins TRBV11-1 to TRBJ2-1, with D tentatively TRBD1 or TRBD2 (6 bases each). The CDR3 sequence is 14 residues long. Germline lookup yields CDR1 SGHAT and CDR2 FQDESV (reference sequence). V lost 7 bases, J lost 9 bases, and 19 bases lay in between. For the CDR3, the DNA is TGTGCCAGCACCCCGTCCGGGGGCCCAGTTGAGCAGTTCTTC. Amino acid sequence: CASTPSGGPVEQFF.

The chain uses TRBV23-1 and TRBJ2-2; D gene unclear. TRBV23-1 is assigned to the ORF class and has an uncertain function. Trimming left V 2 bases short and J 1 base short, with 11 bases between. This CDR3 has 16 residues. The CDR3 sequence: CASSQRDIRNTGELFF. CDR3 sequence (DNA): TGCGCCAGCAGTCAACGAGACATCAGGAACACCGGGGAGCTGTTTTTT.

In this sample, this clone turned up a few times. This chain uses TRBV5-4 with TRBJ2-7, with 11 bases lining up with TRBD2. Per the germline V gene, CDR1 is SGHNT and CDR2 is YYREEE (reference sequence). The trim removed 4 bases at V and 2 bases at J, leaving 8 bases unmatched. The CDR3 has 16 residues. Written as DNA, the CDR3 is TGTGCCAGCAGCCCCCCCGGGACTAGCGGCACCTACGAGCAGTACTTC. Residues: CASSPPGTSGTYEQYF.

As concerns this clone: This CDR3 is also generated by other DNA sequences in the sample. The chain links TRBV6-5 to TRBJ1-5, with 8 nucleotides matching TRBD1. This CDR3 is 14 amino acids long. J gave up 4 bases and V 6 bases, and 5 bases lay outside the gene matches. CDR1 and CDR2 from the germline V gene are MNHEY and SVGAGI. CDR3 sequence reads: CASSFDRGNQPQHF. CDR3 DNA: TGTGCCAGCAGCTTCGACAGGGGAAATCAGCCCCAGCATTTT.

The chain carries TRBV7-9 and TRBJ2-1; possible D gene TRBD2, 5 bases. Trimming removed 4 bases from V and 10 bases from J, with 11 bases in between. CDR3 size: 12 residues. The germline V gene encodes CDR1 SEHNR and CDR2 FQNEAQ (reference sequence). CDR3 sequence reads: CASSSGEGEQFF. The CDR3 DNA sequence: TGTGCCAGCAGCTCTGGAGAGGGAGAGCAGTTCTTC.